This T cell receptor beta chain appears in the sequencing data of a study of T cells after yellow fever vaccination. Study-level findings and limits: Bulk-population clonotypes that are abundant could appear as contaminants in FACS-sorted repertoires. It was the secondary response that reached its peak faster, day 5 versus 15, but it was weaker.

As concerns this clonotype: The antigen is not known.

5'RACE template switching added a universal primer site and UMIs to TCR cDNA. TCRdb recomputed calls from the 5' RACE reads with MiXCR, one row per CDR3 protein. The sample consists of around 300,000 distinct CDR3 sequences, 10% to 15% of them appearing once. The sequence derives from a man under 40 who received the YFV17D yellow fever vaccine. This specimen was CD4+ T cells sorted from PBMCs, taken 45 days after the yellow fever booster vaccination.

CDR3 coding DNA: TGTGCCAGCATCTTTACCAGGGGCTTGATGACAGATACGCAGTATTTT. Residues: CASIFTRGLMTDTQYF. This sequence joins TRBV5-5 and TRBJ2-3; TRBD1 is a possible D gene (6 bases). The CDR3 is 16 residues long. The germline V gene encodes CDR1 SGHKS and CDR2 YYEKEE (reference sequence). V lost 6 bases, J lost 3 bases, and 20 bases lay in between. The complete variable domain, with remaining parts taken from reference TRBV5-5 and TRBJ2-3, reads DAGVTQSPTHLIKTRGQQVTLRCSPISGHKSVSWYQQVLGQGPQFIFQYYEKEERGRGNFPDRFSARQFPNYSSELNVNALLLGDSALYLCASIFTRGLMTDTQYFGPGTRLTVL.